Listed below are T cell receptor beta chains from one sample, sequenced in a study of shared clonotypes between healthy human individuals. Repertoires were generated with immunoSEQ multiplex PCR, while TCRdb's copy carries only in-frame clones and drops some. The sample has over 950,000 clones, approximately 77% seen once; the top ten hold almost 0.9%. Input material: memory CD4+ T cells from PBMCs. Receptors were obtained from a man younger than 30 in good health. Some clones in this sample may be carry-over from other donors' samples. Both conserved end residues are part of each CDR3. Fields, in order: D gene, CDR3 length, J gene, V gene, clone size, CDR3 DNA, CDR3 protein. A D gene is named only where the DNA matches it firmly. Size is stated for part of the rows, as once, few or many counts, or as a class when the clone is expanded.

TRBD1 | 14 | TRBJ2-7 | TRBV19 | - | TGTGCCAGTAGTATCAGGACAGGCACCTACGAGCAGTACTTC | CASSIRTGTYEQYF
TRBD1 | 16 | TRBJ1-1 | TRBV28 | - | TGTGCCAGCAGGGGGAACCCGGGACAGAAAAACACTGAAGCTTTCTTT | CASRGNPGQKNTEAFF
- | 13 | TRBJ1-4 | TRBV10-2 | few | TGCGCCAGCAGTGTGAGGAGAAATGAAAAACTGTTTTTT | CASSVRRNEKLFF
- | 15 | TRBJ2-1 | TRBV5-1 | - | TGCGCCAGCAGCTTGGGCGGGACAGCTTACAATGAGCAGTTCTTC | CASSLGGTAYNEQFF
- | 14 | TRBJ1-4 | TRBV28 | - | TGTGCCAGCAGTTTAGGCGGTGGTAATGAAAAACTGTTTTTT | CASSLGGGNEKLFF
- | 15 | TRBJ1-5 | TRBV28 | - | TGTGCCAGCAGTTTGGGCACAGGAAATGATCAGCCCCAGCATTTT | CASSLGTGNDQPQHF
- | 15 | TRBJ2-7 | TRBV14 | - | TGTGCCAGCAGCCTGTTGAGAACGCAACCCTACGAGCAGTACTTC | CASSLLRTQPYEQYF
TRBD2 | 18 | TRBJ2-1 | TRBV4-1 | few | TGCGCCAGCAGCCAATATATTGTTGGGACTAGCGGGAACAATGAGCAGTTCTTC | CASSQYIVGTSGNNEQFF
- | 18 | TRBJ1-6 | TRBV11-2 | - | TGTGCCAGCAGCTTAGGGGATTCGGGCAACTCCTATAATTCACCCCTCCACTTT | CASSLGDSGNSYNSPLHF
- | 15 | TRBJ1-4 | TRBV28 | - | TGTGCCAGCAGTTTATCAGGGGCCGCTAATGAAAAACTGTTTTTT | CASSLSGAANEKLFF
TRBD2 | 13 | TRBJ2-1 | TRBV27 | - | TGTGCCAGCACCGAAGCGGGAGACAATGAGCAGTTCTTC | CASTEAGDNEQFF
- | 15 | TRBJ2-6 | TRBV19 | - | TGTGCCAGCCACCCAGGGTTCTCTGGGGCCAACGTCCTGACTTTC | CASHPGFSGANVLTF
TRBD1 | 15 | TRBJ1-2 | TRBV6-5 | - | TGTGCCAGCAGGGGGACAGGGGTGGCTAACTATGGCTACACCTTC | CASRGTGVANYGYTF
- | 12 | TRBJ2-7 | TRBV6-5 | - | TGTGCCAGCAGTTCCAACTCCTACGAGCAGTACTTC | CASSSNSYEQYF
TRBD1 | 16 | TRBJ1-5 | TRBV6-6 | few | TGTGCCAGCAGGCTCGGGACAGCCGATAGCAATCAGCCCCAGCATTTT | CASRLGTADSNQPQHF
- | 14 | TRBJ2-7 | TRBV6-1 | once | TGTGCCAGCAGTGAACAGCCGAATTCCTACGAGCAGTACTTC | CASSEQPNSYEQYF
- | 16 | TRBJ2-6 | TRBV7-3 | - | TGTGCCAGCAGCTCGCCCCCCCGCACTGGGGCCAACGTCCTGACTTTC | CASSSPPRTGANVLTF
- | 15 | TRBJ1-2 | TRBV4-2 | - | TGTGCCAGCAGCCAAGACAGCGACAGGAGGTCTGGCTACACCTTC | CASSQDSDRRSGYTF
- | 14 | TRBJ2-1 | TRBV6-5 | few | TGTGCCAGCAGAAGGACCCTTTCGATAAATGAGCAGTTCTTC | CASRRTLSINEQFF
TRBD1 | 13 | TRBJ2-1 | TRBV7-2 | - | TGTGCCAGCAGCCCGGACAGGGTTGGTGAGCAGTTCTTC | CASSPDRVGEQFF
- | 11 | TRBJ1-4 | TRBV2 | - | TGTGCCAGCAGTTACACTTTCGGGCTGTTTTTT | CASSYTFGLFF
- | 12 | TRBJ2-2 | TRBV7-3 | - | TGTGCCAGCAGCTTAGTGATCGGGGAGCTGTTTTTT | CASSLVIGELFF
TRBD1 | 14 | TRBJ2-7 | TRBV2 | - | TGTGCCAGCAGTGGGGGGACAGGGTATGGCGAGCAGTACTTC | CASSGGTGYGEQYF
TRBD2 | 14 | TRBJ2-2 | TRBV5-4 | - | TGTGCCAGCAGGCGGGGGACTAACACCGGGGAGCTGTTTTTT | CASRRGTNTGELFF
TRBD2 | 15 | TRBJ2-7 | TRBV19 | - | TGTGCCAAACCGGGACTAGCGGGACCCGCGGTCGAGCAGTACTTC | CAKPGLAGPAVEQYF
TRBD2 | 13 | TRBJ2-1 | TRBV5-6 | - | TGTGCCAGCAGCTTAGAGAGGACTAGCGGAATGTTCTTC | CASSLERTSGMFF
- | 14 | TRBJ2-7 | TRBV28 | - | TGTGCCAGCAGTTTAACCAGCCTGGTCTACGAGCAGTACTTC | CASSLTSLVYEQYF
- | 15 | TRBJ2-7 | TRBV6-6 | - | TGTGCCAGCAGTTACGGGGGAAGTACCTCCTACGAGCAGTACTTC | CASSYGGSTSYEQYF
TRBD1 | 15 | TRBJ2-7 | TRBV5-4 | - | TGTGCCAGCAGCTGGGGTGGGACAGGGGGCGAAGAGCAGTACTTC | CASSWGGTGGEEQYF
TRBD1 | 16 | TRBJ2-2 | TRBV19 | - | TGTGCCAGTAGTATACCCGGGACAGGGGACACCGGGGAGCTGTTTTTT | CASSIPGTGDTGELFF
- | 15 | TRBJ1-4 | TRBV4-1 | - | TGCGCCAGCAGCCAAGATCTCGGGGGGAGCGAAAAACTGTTTTTT | CASSQDLGGSEKLFF
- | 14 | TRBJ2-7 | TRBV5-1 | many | TGCGCCAGCAGCCTAAGACGGGACTCCTACGAGCAGTACTTC | CASSLRRDSYEQYF
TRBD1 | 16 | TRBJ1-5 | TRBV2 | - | TGTGCCAGCAGTGCCGGGACAGGGTCGGGGAATCAGCCCCAGCATTTT | CASSAGTGSGNQPQHF
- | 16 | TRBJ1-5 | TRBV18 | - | TGTGCCAGCTCCTATAGTCTGGGGAAAGGCAATCAGCCCCAGCATTTT | CASSYSLGKGNQPQHF
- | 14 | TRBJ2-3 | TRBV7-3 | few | TGTGCCAGCAGCCCCGCCCGGGGCGGAGATACGCAGTATTTT | CASSPARGGDTQYF
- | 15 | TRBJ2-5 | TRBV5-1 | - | TGCGCCAGCAGCAAGGGCGGAGAGGGCCAAGAGACCCAGTACTTC | CASSKGGEGQETQYF
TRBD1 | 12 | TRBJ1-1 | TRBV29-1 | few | TGCAGCGTCAGGGGGCAGGACACTGAAGCTTTCTTT | CSVRGQDTEAFF
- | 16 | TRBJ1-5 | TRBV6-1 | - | TGTGCCAGCAGTGAAAACACGGGGCTGGTCGGGGAGCCCCAGCATTTT | CASSENTGLVGEPQHF
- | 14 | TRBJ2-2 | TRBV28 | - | TGTGCCAGCAGTGCAACGACTAGCACCGGGGAGCTGTTTTTT | CASSATTSTGELFF
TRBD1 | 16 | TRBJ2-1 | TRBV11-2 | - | TGTGCCAGCAGCGGGACAGGCGGCGGCTCCTACAATGAGCAGTTCTTC | CASSGTGGGSYNEQFF
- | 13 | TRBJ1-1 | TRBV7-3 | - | TGTGCCAGCAGCTTGGACCCGGGGGCTGAAGCTTTCTTT | CASSLDPGAEAFF
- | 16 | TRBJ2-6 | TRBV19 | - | TGTGCCAGCCGAGACCCCATTACCCCCGGGGCCAACGTCCTGACTTTC | CASRDPITPGANVLTF
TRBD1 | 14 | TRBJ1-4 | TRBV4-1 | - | TGCGCCAGCAGCCAGACAGGGTTGAATGAAAAACTGTTTTTT | CASSQTGLNEKLFF
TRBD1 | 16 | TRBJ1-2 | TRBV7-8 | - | TGTGCCAGCAGCCCGCGGGACAGTACTCGAAACTATGGCTACACCTTC | CASSPRDSTRNYGYTF
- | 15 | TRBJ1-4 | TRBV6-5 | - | TGTGCCAGCACCACCTGGGCAGGGGTCAACGAAAAACTGTTTTTT | CASTTWAGVNEKLFF
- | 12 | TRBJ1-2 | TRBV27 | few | TGTGCCAGCAGTTCGGTTAACTATGGCTACACCTTC | CASSSVNYGYTF
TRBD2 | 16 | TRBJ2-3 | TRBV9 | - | TGTGCCAGCAGCCCCCCCTCAGCGGGAGGGGCAGATACGCAGTATTTT | CASSPPSAGGADTQYF
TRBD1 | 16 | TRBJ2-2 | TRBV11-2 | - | TGTGCCAGCACCCTTGAGAGGGACAGGAACACCGGGGAGCTGTTTTTT | CASTLERDRNTGELFF
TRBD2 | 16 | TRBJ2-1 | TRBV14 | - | TGTGCCAGCAGACCCTCTGCGGGAGCCCCCGACAATGAGCAGTTCTTC | CASRPSAGAPDNEQFF
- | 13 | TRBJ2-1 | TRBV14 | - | TGTGCCAGCAGCCAGTCCTGGGGGAATGAGCAGTTCTTC | CASSQSWGNEQFF
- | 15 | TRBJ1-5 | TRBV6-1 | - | TGTGCCAGCAGTGTTCGGACAGAACGTAATCAGCCCCAGCATTTT | CASSVRTERNQPQHF
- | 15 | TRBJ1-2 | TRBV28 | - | TGTGCCAGCAGTTTAGGGCGCAGGGCAAACTATGGCTACACCTTC | CASSLGRRANYGYTF
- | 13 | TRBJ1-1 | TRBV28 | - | TGTGCCAGCACCCTTGGTACAAGGCTTGAAGCTTTCTTT | CASTLGTRLEAFF